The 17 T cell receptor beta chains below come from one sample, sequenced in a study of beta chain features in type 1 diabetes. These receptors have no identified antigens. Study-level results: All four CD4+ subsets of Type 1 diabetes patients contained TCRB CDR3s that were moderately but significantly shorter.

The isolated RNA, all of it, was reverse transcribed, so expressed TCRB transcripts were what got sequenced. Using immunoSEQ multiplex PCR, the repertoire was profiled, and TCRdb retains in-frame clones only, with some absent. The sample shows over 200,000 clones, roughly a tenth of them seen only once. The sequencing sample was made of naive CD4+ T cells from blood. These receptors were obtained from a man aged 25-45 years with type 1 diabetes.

CDR3: CATSSPHAGRATYEQYF. In DNA, the CDR3 is TGTGCCACCAGCTCCCCCCACGCGGGGCGGGCTACCTACGAGCAGTACTTC. The chain carries TRBV15 and TRBJ2-7, with D maybe TRBD2 (6 bases). V gave up 5 bases and J gave up 2 bases, with 22 bases separating them. The CDR3 is made up of 17 amino acids. The germline gives CDR1 LNHNV, CDR2 YYDKDF (reference sequence).

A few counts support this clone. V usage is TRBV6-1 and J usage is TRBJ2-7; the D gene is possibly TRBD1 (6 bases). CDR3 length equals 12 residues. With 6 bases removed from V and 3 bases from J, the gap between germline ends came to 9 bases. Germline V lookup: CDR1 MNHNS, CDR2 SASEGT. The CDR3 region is CASSRTVYEQYF. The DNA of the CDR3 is TGTGCCAGCAGCCGGACAGTCTACGAGCAGTACTTC.

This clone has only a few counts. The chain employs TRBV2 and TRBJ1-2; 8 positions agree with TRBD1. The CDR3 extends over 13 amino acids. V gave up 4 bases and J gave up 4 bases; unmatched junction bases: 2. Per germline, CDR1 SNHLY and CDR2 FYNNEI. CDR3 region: CASSARGLYGYTF. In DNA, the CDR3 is TGTGCCAGCAGTGCCAGGGGGCTCTATGGCTACACCTTC. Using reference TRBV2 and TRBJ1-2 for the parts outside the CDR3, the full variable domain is EPEVTQTPSHQVTQMGQEVILRCVPISNHLYFYWYRQILGQKVEFLVSFYNNEISEKSEIFDDQFSVERPDGSNFTLKIRSTKLEDSAMYFCASSARGLYGYTFGSGTRLTVV.

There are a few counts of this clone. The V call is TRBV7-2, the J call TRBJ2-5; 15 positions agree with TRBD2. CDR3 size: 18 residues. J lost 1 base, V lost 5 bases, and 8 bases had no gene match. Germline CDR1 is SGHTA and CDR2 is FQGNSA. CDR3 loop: CASSRTGGLAGGQETQYF. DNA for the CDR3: TGTGCCAGCAGCCGTACGGGGGGACTAGCGGGGGGCCAAGAGACCCAGTACTTC.

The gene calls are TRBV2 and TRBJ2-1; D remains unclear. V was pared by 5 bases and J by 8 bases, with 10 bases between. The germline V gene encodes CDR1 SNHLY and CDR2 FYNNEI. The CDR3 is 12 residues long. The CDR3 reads CASSLDGDEQFF. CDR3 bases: TGTGCCAGCAGTCTAGACGGCGATGAGCAGTTCTTC.

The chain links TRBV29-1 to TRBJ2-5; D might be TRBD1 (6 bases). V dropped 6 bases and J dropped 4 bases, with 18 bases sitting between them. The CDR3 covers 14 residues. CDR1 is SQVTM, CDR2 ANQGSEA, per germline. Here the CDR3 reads CSVLGTPVLETQYF. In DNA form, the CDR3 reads TGCAGCGTCCTAGGGACACCCGTTTTAGAGACCCAGTACTTC.

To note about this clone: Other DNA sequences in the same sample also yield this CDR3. For the CDR3, the DNA is TGCAGTGCTAGAGTTCGAGAGACCCAGTACTTC. Its translation: CSARVRETQYF. The V and J genes are TRBV20-1 and TRBJ2-5, with no clear D. Germline V gives CDR1 DFQATT, CDR2 SNEGSKA (reference sequence). Trimming removed 1 base at V and 4 bases at J, with 4 bases between. The CDR3 is made up of 11 amino acids.

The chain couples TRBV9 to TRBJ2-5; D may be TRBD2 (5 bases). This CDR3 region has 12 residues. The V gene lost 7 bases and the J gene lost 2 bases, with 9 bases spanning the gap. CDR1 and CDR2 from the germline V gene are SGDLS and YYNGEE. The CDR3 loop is CASARGQETQYF. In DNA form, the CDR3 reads TGTGCCAGCGCTAGAGGGCAAGAGACCCAGTACTTC.

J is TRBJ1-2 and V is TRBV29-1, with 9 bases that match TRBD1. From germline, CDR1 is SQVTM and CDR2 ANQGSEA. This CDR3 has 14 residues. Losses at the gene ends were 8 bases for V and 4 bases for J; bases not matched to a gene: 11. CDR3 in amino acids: CSTQTGTGTYGYTF. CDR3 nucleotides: TGCAGCACACAAACCGGGACAGGGACCTATGGCTACACCTTC.

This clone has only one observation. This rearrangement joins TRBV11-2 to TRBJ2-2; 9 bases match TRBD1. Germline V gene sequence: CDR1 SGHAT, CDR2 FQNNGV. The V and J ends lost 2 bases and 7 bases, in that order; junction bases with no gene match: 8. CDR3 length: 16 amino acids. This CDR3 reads CASSLKGQGLIGELFF. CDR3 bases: TGTGCCAGCAGCTTAAAGGGACAGGGTTTGATCGGGGAGCTGTTTTTT.

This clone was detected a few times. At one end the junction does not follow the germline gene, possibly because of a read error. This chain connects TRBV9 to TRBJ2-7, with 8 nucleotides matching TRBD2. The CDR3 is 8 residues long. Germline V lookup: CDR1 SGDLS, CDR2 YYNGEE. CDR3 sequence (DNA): TGTGCCACCCCGGGGGGGGACTTC. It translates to CATPGGDF.

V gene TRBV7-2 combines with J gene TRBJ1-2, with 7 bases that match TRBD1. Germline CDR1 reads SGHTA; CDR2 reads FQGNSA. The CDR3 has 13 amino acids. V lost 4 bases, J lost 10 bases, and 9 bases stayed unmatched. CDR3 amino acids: CASSSLVTGPYTF. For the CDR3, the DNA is TGTGCCAGCAGCTCTCTAGTGACAGGGCCCTACACCTTC. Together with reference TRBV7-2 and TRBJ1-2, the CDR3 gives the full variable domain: GAGVSQSPSNKVTEKGKDVELRCDPISGHTALYWYRQSLGQGLEFLIYFQGNSAPDKSGLPSDRFSAERTGGSVSTLTIQRTQQEDSAVYLCASSSLVTGPYTFGSGTRLTVV.

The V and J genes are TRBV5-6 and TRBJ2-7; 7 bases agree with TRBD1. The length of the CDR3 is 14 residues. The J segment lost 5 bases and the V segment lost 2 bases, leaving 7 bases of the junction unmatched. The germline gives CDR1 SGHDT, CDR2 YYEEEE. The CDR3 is CASSLLTGFNEQYF. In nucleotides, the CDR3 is TGTGCCAGCAGCTTATTGACAGGGTTCAACGAGCAGTACTTC.

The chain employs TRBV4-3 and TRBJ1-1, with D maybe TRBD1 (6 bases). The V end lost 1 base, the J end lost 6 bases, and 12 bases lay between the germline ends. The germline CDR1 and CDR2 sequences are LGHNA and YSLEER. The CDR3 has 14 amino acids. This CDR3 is CASSQVDRYPEAFF. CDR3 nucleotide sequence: TGCGCCAGCAGCCAAGTCGACAGGTACCCTGAAGCTTTCTTT.

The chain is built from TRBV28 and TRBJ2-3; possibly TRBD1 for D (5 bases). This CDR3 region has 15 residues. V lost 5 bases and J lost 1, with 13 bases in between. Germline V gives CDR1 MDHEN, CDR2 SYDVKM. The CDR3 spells CASSLTGQGTDTQYF. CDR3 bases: TGTGCCAGCAGTCTAACAGGCCAGGGCACAGATACGCAGTATTTT.

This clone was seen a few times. CDR3 region: CASSRTTKNTEAFF. CDR3 DNA: TGTGCCAGCAGCCGTACTACTAAGAACACTGAAGCTTTCTTT. The chain uses TRBV2 and TRBJ1-1; D uncertain. CDR3 size: 14 residues. Per germline, CDR1 SNHLY and CDR2 FYNNEI. Trimming took off 6 bases at V and 1 base at J, with 12 bases between the two ends.

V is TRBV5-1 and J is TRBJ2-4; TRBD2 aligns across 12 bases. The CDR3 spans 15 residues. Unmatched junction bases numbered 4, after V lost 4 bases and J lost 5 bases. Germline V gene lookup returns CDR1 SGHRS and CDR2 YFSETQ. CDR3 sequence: CASSLAGGPENIQYF. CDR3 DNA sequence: TGCGCCAGCAGCCTAGCGGGGGGGCCGGAAAACATTCAGTACTTC.